These 13 T cell receptor beta chains were sequenced from one sample in a study of CD8 T cells in Susac syndrome. With random hexamers, roughly 0.45 to 1 ug RNA was reverse transcribed. TCRdb independently ran MiXCR on the immunoSEQ multiplex PCR reads; one entry per CDR3 protein. The repertoire includes around 150,000 distinct CDR3 sequences, about 94% of them detected once, and around 0.15% sits in the top ten. Sequencing was performed on CD4+ T cells from PBMCs. These receptor sequences come from a human donor in good health.

The rearrangement links TRBV30 to TRBJ2-3; a weak D match, TRBD1 (6 bases). Germline values: CDR1 GTSNPN, CDR2 SVGIG (reference sequence). V lost 4 bases and J 2 bases, leaving 13 bases between the germline ends. CDR3 length: 14 amino acids. The CDR3 reads CAWNRQVLTDTQYF. The CDR3 DNA follows: TGTGCCTGGAATCGACAGGTTCTCACAGATACGCAGTATTTT.

The genes are TRBV14 and TRBJ1-6; D is ambiguous. V gave up 1 base and J gave up 10 bases, with 11 bases separating them. Germline V CDR1 and CDR2: SGHDN, FVKESK. The CDR3 runs 14 residues. CDR3 sequence: CASSQGVRVSPLHF. CDR3 coding DNA: TGTGCCAGCAGCCAAGGGGTAAGGGTATCACCCCTCCACTTT.

This clonotype was counted once. The V call is TRBV15, the J call TRBJ2-5; 8 positions agree with TRBD2. V was clipped by 0 bases and J by 5 bases; unmatched bases: 5. Germline CDR1 reads LNHNV; CDR2 reads YYDKDF (reference sequence). This CDR3 contains 15 residues. CDR3 region: CATSRDPTSAETQYF. As DNA, the CDR3 is TGTGCCACCAGCAGAGATCCGACTAGCGCCGAGACCCAGTACTTC.

This sequence joins TRBV30 and TRBJ1-2; TRBD1 might be the D (5 bases). V was pared by 5 bases and J by 4 bases, with 11 bases between. The CDR3 runs 12 residues. Germline CDR1 reads GTSNPN; CDR2 reads SVGIG (reference sequence). Here the CDR3 reads CAWERGTYGYTF. For the CDR3, the DNA is TGTGCCTGGGAGCGGGGGACCTATGGCTACACCTTC.

The chain couples TRBV15 to TRBJ2-3; maybe TRBD2 (5 bases). V lost 0 bases and J 6 bases, leaving 13 bases between the germline ends. The germline V gene encodes CDR1 LNHNV and CDR2 YYDKDF (reference sequence). CDR3 length: 15 amino acids. The CDR3 DNA reads as TGTGCCACCAGCAGAGAAAGCCCCGGCGGGGATACGCAGTATTTT. Residues: CATSRESPGGDTQYF.

This clonotype came up once. The genes are TRBV9 and TRBJ2-5, with D possibly matching TRBD2 (6 bases). CDR1 SGDLS and CDR2 YYNGEE come from the germline V gene. Deletions cut 0 bases from V and 5 bases from J, with 17 bases between. The CDR3 is made up of 16 amino acids. DNA of the CDR3: TGTGCCAGCAGCGTAGGGGAACTGGAGGGGCTTGAGACCCAGTACTTC. This codes for CASSVGELEGLETQYF.

V gene TRBV4-3 combines with J gene TRBJ2-7, with TRBD2 matching over 10 bases. The CDR3 is 15 amino acids. With V trimmed by 4 bases and J by 5 bases, 8 bases remained unmatched. The germline V gene has CDR1 LGHNA and CDR2 YSLEER. CDR3 bases: TGCGCCAGCAGCCGGTCACTAGCGGGGCGCCACGAGCAGTACTTC. It encodes CASSRSLAGRHEQYF.

J is TRBJ2-3 and V is TRBV11-2; 10 nucleotides agree with TRBD2. This CDR3 has 17 amino acids. Unmatched junction bases numbered 9, after V lost 5 bases and J lost 1 base. Germline lookup yields CDR1 SGHAT and CDR2 FQNNGV. The CDR3 here is CASSPRISGGGTDTQYF. The CDR3 DNA is TGTGCCAGCAGCCCCCGAATCAGCGGGGGGGGCACAGATACGCAGTATTTT. The full variable domain, in which reference TRBV11-2 and TRBJ2-3 provide the parts outside the CDR3, is EAGVAQSPRYKIIEKRQSVAFWCNPISGHATLYWYQQILGQGPKLLIQFQNNGVVDDSQLPKDRFSAERLKGVDSTLKIQPAKLEDSAVYLCASSPRISGGGTDTQYFGPGTRLTVL.

V and J are TRBV20-1 and TRBJ2-7, with D perhaps assigned TRBD1 or TRBD2 (7 bases each). V lost 4 bases and J lost 3, with 13 bases in between. The CDR3 covers 13 residues. Germline V gene sequence: CDR1 DFQATT, CDR2 SNEGSKA (reference sequence). As DNA, the CDR3 is TGCAGTGCTAACGCAGGGGGGGACTACGAGCAGTACTTC. This codes for CSANAGGDYEQYF.

V and J are TRBV20-1 and TRBJ2-4; 12 bases map to TRBD2. V lost 2 bases, J lost 7 bases, and 6 bases stayed unmatched. Germline assignment: CDR1 DFQATT and CDR2 SNEGSKA (reference sequence). This CDR3 has 15 residues. In DNA, the CDR3 is TGCAGTGCTAGACCTAGCGGGGGGGCCTCGAACATTCAGTACTTC. Translation: CSARPSGGASNIQYF.

V gene TRBV20-1 combines with J gene TRBJ2-7; 7 bases map to TRBD1. The CDR3 length is 12 residues. Losses at the gene ends were 6 bases for V and 2 bases for J; bases not matched to a gene: 4. Germline-derived CDR1 and CDR2 are DFQATT and SNEGSKA (reference sequence). The CDR3 DNA reads as TGCAGTGCAGTGGGACAGCCCTACGAGCAGTACTTC. It is translated as CSAVGQPYEQYF.

The chain links TRBV4-3 to TRBJ1-2, with TRBD1 as a possible D gene (5 bases). Germline V lookup: CDR1 LGHNA, CDR2 YSLEER. V dropped 0 bases and J dropped 4 bases, with 9 bases sitting between them. The CDR3 covers 14 residues. CDR3 sequence reads: CASSQDHTGYGYTF. As DNA, the CDR3 is TGCGCCAGCAGCCAAGATCATACAGGCTATGGCTACACCTTC.

The genes are TRBV24-1 and TRBJ1-5, with D maybe TRBD1 (6 bases). The ends were cut back, 6 bases at V and 0 bases at J, with 8 bases in the middle. This CDR3 contains 14 residues. The germline gives CDR1 KGHDR, CDR2 SFDVKD. CDR3 residues: CATSTGYSNQPQHF. The CDR3 DNA sequence: TGTGCCACCAGTACAGGGTATAGCAATCAGCCCCAGCATTTT.